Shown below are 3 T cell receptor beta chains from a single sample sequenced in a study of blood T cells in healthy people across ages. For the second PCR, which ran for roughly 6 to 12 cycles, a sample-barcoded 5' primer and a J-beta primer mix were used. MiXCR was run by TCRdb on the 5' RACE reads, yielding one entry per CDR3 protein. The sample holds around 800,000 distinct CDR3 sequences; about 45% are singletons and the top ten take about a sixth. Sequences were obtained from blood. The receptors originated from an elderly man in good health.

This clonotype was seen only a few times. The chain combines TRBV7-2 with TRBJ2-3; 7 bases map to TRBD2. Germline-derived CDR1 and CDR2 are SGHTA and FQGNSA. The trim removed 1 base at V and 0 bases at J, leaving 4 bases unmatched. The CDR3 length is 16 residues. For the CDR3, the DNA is TGTGCCAGCAGCTTAGTTAGCGGGTCTAGCACAGATACGCAGTATTTT. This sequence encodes CASSLVSGSSTDTQYF.

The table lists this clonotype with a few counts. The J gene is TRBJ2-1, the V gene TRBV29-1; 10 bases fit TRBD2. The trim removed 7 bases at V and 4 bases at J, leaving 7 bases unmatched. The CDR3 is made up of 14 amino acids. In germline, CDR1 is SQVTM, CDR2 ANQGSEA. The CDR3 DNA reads TGCAGCGGCACCCTAGCGGGAGCTTACAATGAGCAGTTCTTC. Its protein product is CSGTLAGAYNEQFF.

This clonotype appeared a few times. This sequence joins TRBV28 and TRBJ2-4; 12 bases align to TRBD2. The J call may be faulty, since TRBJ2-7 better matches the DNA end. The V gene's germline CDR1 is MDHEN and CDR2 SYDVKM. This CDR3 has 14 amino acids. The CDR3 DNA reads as TGTGCCAGCAGGGGACTAGCGGGCTGGTACGAGCAGTACTTC. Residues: CASRGLAGWYEQYF.